A selection of T cell receptor beta chains follows, all from one sample in a study of tumor-infiltrating lymphocytes in glioblastoma multiforme. TCRdb used MiXCR to reprocess the multiplex PCR reads, holding one entry per CDR3 protein. Among approximately 9,300 distinct CDR3 sequences listed, roughly 66% were seen once. The sample was brain tumor tissue. The receptors come from a male donor with glioblastoma. Both conserved end residues are part of each CDR3. Each record gives: J gene, V gene, D gene, clone size, CDR3 protein, CDR3 DNA. A D gene is named only where the DNA matches it firmly. Expanded clones get a size class; other rows say once, few or many, or leave the size out.

>TRBJ1-5|TRBV6-5|.|medium-sized
CASSYISVDQPQHF
TGTGCCAGCAGTTACATCAGCGTCGATCAGCCCCAGCATTTT
>TRBJ1-5|TRBV20-1|.|.
CSAREKDGHNQPQHF
TGCAGTGCTAGAGAGAAGGACGGCCACAATCAGCCCCAGCATTTT
>TRBJ2-5|TRBV29-1|.|.
CSVVEEQLRETQYF
TGCAGCGTTGTGGAGGAACAGCTTCGGGAGACCCAGTACTTC
>TRBJ2-1|TRBV29-1|TRBD2|.
CSAHKLADNEQFF
TGCAGCGCTCATAAACTAGCGGACAATGAGCAGTTCTTC
>TRBJ2-1|TRBV5-5|.|.
CASSTSDRNLDNEQFF
TGTGCCAGCAGCACCTCTGACAGGAACCTAGACAATGAGCAGTTCTTC
>TRBJ1-1|TRBV20-1|TRBD1|.
CSAIDPQGAGIDTEAFF
TGCAGTGCTATAGATCCACAGGGGGCAGGCATCGACACTGAAGCTTTCTTT
>TRBJ2-3|TRBV6-5|.|.
CASKLTRWATQYF
TGTGCCAGCAAACTAACAAGGTGGGCTACGCAGTATTTT
>TRBJ2-3|TRBV29-1|.|.
CSVVRVGKHTQYF
TGCAGCGTCGTCCGGGTTGGGAAACATACGCAGTATTTT
>TRBJ2-5|TRBV11-2|TRBD1|.
CASSLDREKTQYF
TGTGCCAGCAGCCTGGACAGGGAAAAGACTCAGTACTTC
>TRBJ2-6|TRBV6-5|.|.
CASSYVAGGTGTNVLTF
TGTGCCAGCAGTTATGTGGCAGGGGGGACTGGGACCAACGTTCTGACTTTC
>TRBJ1-1|TRBV6-5|.|medium-sized
CASSYSMGQTLNTEAFF
TGTGCCAGCAGTTACTCGATGGGCCAGACACTGAACACTGAAGCTTTCTTT
>TRBJ2-1|TRBV29-1|.|few
CSVDSVTSGEQFF
TGCAGTGTTGATAGCGTAACTTCTGGTGAGCAGTTCTTC
>TRBJ2-3|TRBV6-1|.|.
CASSEKGIPDTQYF
TGTGCCAGCAGTGAAAAGGGGATTCCAGATACGCAGTATTTT